This T cell receptor beta chain comes out of a study of cytomegalovirus exposure and HLA in healthy donors. At the level of the study: Approximately 200 million T cells yielded some 120 million unique TCR beta sequences in earlier analysis.

This PCR relied on a set of 60 Vbeta primers and 13 Jbeta primers. Original methodology: A follow-up analysis tallied 73 million or so unique TCR beta chains, roughly 11 million shared. The protocol was immunoSEQ multiplex PCR, while the TCRdb copy is restricted to in-frame clones and leaves out a portion. That table gives V, J and clone size, and the DNA gave D and trimming. The sample comprises 180,000 or so clones, approximately 80% of which are singletons, and roughly 2.7% rests with the top ten. Broader study findings: A later analysis linked a missense variant in DCLRE1C to the trimming of TCR beta V and J genes.

On this clone itself: The target antigen is unknown.

This CDR3 region has 15 residues. CDR1 and CDR2 from the germline V gene are SGHRS and YFSETQ. J was trimmed by 5 bases and V by 4 bases; bases with no gene match: 10. Sequencing was performed on PBMCs. This TCR was recovered from a female donor in good health and CMV-seronegative. The chain links TRBV5-1 to TRBJ2-5; 8 bases align to TRBD2. The CDR3 loop reads CASSAGTRGLETQYF. CDR3 DNA sequence: TGCGCCAGCAGCGCCGGGACTAGGGGTCTCGAGACCCAGTACTTC.